Listed here are 22 T cell receptor beta chains from one sample, sequenced in a study of spatial heterogeneity in lung cancer. Overall study results and limits: Tumors with more nonsynonymous mutations had more expanded intratumoral alpha and beta TCRs.

These receptors have no known antigen. Time point given: sample taken at primary tumor resection. MiXCR, run by TCRdb on the 5' RACE reads, gives a single entry per CDR3 protein. The sample has some 15,000 distinct CDR3 sequences, approximately 4.8% seen once; the top ten hold about 18%. Sequenced material: lung tumor tissue, taken at surgery. These receptors were obtained from a female donor with early-stage non-small cell lung cancer.

This clonotype was recorded at least ten times. As an off-target read in a library built for alpha chains, this beta chain has a frequency of little significance. This chain uses TRBV2 with TRBJ2-1; the D is unclear. There are 13 residues in the CDR3. V lost 8 bases to trimming and J lost 2 bases, with 10 bases between them. CDR1 and CDR2 (germline): SNHLY, FYNNEI. The CDR3 DNA follows: TGTGCCAGCGATCTCAGGACCTACAATGAGCAGTTCTTC. This gives the protein CASDLRTYNEQFF.

This clonotype was seen repeatedly, ten times or more. Because this beta chain is a stray read in a library intended to capture alpha chains, its abundance should not be given much weight. This rearrangement joins TRBV7-2 to TRBJ2-1; no clear D gene. V lost 5 bases to trimming and J lost 0 bases, with 5 bases between them. Germline CDR1 is SGHTA and CDR2 is FQGNSA. CDR3 length: 13 residues. In DNA form, the CDR3 reads TGTGCCAGCAGCCCGAGCTCCTACAATGAGCAGTTCTTC. Protein product: CASSPSSYNEQFF.

This clonotype was observed at least ten times. As an off-target read in a library built for alpha chains, this beta chain has a frequency of little significance. The gene calls are TRBV7-6 and TRBJ2-5; 8 bases fit TRBD1. The CDR3 is 14 amino acids. Trimming removed 1 base from V and 4 bases from J; junction bases left unmatched: 2. CDR1 and CDR2 from the germline V gene are SGHVS and FNYEAQ. The CDR3 nucleotides read TGTGCCAGCAGCTTAGACGACAGGGGAGAGACCCAGTACTTC. Translating it yields CASSLDDRGETQYF.

In this sample, this clonotype turned up many times. Because the library targeted alpha chains, this beta chain is an off-target read whose size means little. This chain links TRBV10-3 with TRBJ1-3; D might be TRBD1 (6 bases). The V and J ends lost 8 bases and 0 bases respectively, with 20 bases between them. Germline V CDR1 and CDR2: ENHRY, SYGVKD. The CDR3 extends over 17 amino acids. The CDR3 loop reads CAISTSFRGPSGNTIYF. The CDR3 nucleotides read TGTGCCATCTCGACCTCATTCAGGGGCCCCTCTGGAAACACCATATATTTT.

In this sample, this clonotype turned up many times. Within a library made for alpha chains, this beta chain is off target, and its count is uninformative. The V and J genes are TRBV30 and TRBJ1-1; D is undetermined. Trimming removed 7 bases from V and 1 base from J, with 10 bases in between. CDR1 GTSNPN and CDR2 SVGIG come from the germline V gene (reference sequence). This CDR3 has 12 amino acids. The CDR3 region has the DNA TGTGCCTTAGACGGGAAGAACACTGAAGCTTTCTTT. Its translation is CALDGKNTEAFF.

With regard to this clonotype: This beta chain slipped into a library made for alpha chains as a stray read, so its size is not meaningful. The V and J genes are TRBV20-1 and TRBJ2-2; 14 bases are a match to TRBD2. Germline V gives CDR1 DFQATT, CDR2 SNEGSKA (reference sequence). CDR3 length equals 16 residues. With 7 bases clipped from V and 0 bases from J, the junction kept 4 bases outside the gene matches. The DNA of the CDR3 is TGCAGTGTTGGGGGACTAGCGGGGGCGAACACCGGGGAGCTGTTTTTT. This translates into CSVGGLAGANTGELFF.

This clonotype is medium-sized by share. This beta chain is an off-target read within a library intended for alpha chains, so its frequency means little. This sequence joins TRBV6-2 or TRBV6-3 and TRBJ2-3; possible D gene TRBD1, 6 bases. The CDR3 loop spans 18 amino acids. Germline lookup yields CDR1 MNHEY and CDR2 SVGEGT. V shed 2 bases and J shed 0 bases, with 18 bases lying between them. Here the CDR3 DNA reads TGTGCCAGCAGTTACCGACAGGAGCACATTGCTAGCACAGATACGCAGTATTTT. This encodes CASSYRQEHIASTDTQYF.

This clonotype is labeled medium-sized. This beta chain came through as a stray read in a library set up for alpha chains, and its size says little. The chain combines TRBV5-1 with TRBJ1-2; D might be TRBD1 (6 bases). Germline V gene data show CDR1 as SGHRS and CDR2 as YFSETQ. The CDR3 extends over 12 amino acids. The V end was cut by 4 bases, the J end by 8 bases, with 12 bases between. Here the CDR3 DNA reads TGCGCCAGCAGCCCCAACAGGGCCGGCTACACCTTC. Translation: CASSPNRAGYTF.

This clonotype appeared a few times. This beta chain is off target for a library built for alpha chains, so its abundance means little. The gene calls are TRBV29-1 and TRBJ1-2, with a possible D match to TRBD1 (6 bases). Germline assignment: CDR1 SQVTM and CDR2 ANQGSEA. The V end lost 4 bases, the J end lost 8 bases, and 17 bases lay between the germline ends. The CDR3 sequence is 13 residues long. CDR3 nucleotide sequence: TGCAGCGTTGTAACAATTCAGGGGTACGGCTACACCTTC. It encodes CSVVTIQGYGYTF.

Concerning this clonotype: In a library made to pick up alpha chains, this beta chain is a stray read with a size that means little. This rearrangement joins TRBV28 to TRBJ2-3; 10 nucleotides line up with TRBD1. J lost 3 bases, V lost 8 bases, and 5 bases had no gene match. The germline V gene has CDR1 MDHEN and CDR2 SYDVKM. The CDR3 is made up of 14 amino acids. CDR3 coding DNA: TGTGCCAGCGGGACAGGGGAAGGGACAGATACGCAGTATTTT. Its protein is CASGTGEGTDTQYF. Filled out from reference TRBV28 and TRBJ2-3, the complete variable domain reads DVKVTQSSRYLVKRTGEKVFLECVQDMDHENMFWYRQDPGLGLRLIYFSYDVKMKEKGDIPEGYSVSREKKERFSLILESASTNQTSMYLCASGTGEGTDTQYFGPGTRLTVL.

This clonotype was observed at least ten times. Since it is a stray read in a library aimed at alpha chains, this beta chain has a size that is not meaningful. This chain uses TRBV5-4 with TRBJ2-2; possible D gene TRBD1, 6 bases. V lost 3 bases, J lost 0 bases, and 12 bases lay in between. The CDR3 contains 16 residues. Per the germline V gene, CDR1 is SGHNT and CDR2 is YYREEE (reference sequence). The CDR3 is CASSWPGEPNTGELFF. The CDR3 nucleotides read TGTGCCAGCAGCTGGCCAGGGGAGCCGAACACCGGGGAGCTGTTTTTT.

This clonotype was counted many times. This beta chain was picked up by a library intended for alpha chains and is off target, so its count carries little meaning. This chain connects TRBV7-2 to TRBJ2-7, with 9 bases that match TRBD1. Per the germline V gene, CDR1 is SGHTA and CDR2 is FQGNSA. The junction had 11 bases not matched to a gene; V was cut back by 5 bases and J by 9 bases. CDR3 length: 14 amino acids. CDR3 protein: CASSPTGQGLGQYF. The CDR3 DNA follows: TGTGCCAGCAGCCCGACGGGACAGGGTTTAGGGCAGTACTTC.

This clonotype was seen many times. This beta chain is off target for a library built for alpha chains, so its abundance means little. V gene TRBV11-2 combines with J gene TRBJ2-1, with D perhaps TRBD1 or TRBD2 (5 bases each). The CDR3 loop spans 13 amino acids. Germline V gives CDR1 SGHAT, CDR2 FQNNGV. V shed 8 bases and J shed 3 bases, with 11 bases lying between them. CDR3 amino acids: CASYGALYNEQFF. The CDR3 nucleotides are TGTGCCAGCTACGGGGCCCTCTACAATGAGCAGTTCTTC.

This clonotype was recorded many times. Found in a library prepared for alpha chains, this beta chain is an off-target read, and its abundance has little meaning. The V gene is TRBV7-8, the J gene TRBJ1-2, with TRBD1 matching over 8 bases. The CDR3 contains 18 residues. J was trimmed by 2 bases and V by 4 bases; bases with no gene match: 15. CDR1 and CDR2 (germline): SGHVS, FQNEAQ. The chain's CDR3 is CASSYDRGRLSPNYGYTF. CDR3 DNA: TGTGCCAGCAGCTATGACAGGGGAAGATTGTCCCCCAACTATGGCTACACCTTC.

By frequency in the sample, this clonotype is medium-sized (0.01 to 0.1%). This beta chain turned up in a library designed for alpha chains; as an off-target read, its abundance says little. V usage is TRBV7-9 and J usage is TRBJ1-1; no clear D gene. Trimming left V 2 bases short and J 8 bases short, with 9 bases between. This CDR3 has 12 amino acids. Germline V CDR1 and CDR2: SEHNR, FQNEAQ (reference sequence). The CDR3 DNA follows: TGTGCCAGCAGCTTAAGTTTAAGCGAAGCTTTCTTT. This codes for CASSLSLSEAFF.

This clonotype was recorded many times. The library was built for alpha chains, so this beta chain is an off-target read and its size means little. The chain employs TRBV10-3 and TRBJ2-1; 8 positions agree with TRBD2. CDR1 and CDR2 (germline): ENHRY, SYGVKD. V dropped 2 bases and J dropped 2; count of bases not matched to a gene: 8. This CDR3 has 17 residues. CDR3 DNA sequence: TGTGCCATCAGTGAGGGCCCGGGACTAGGGGCCTACAATGAGCAGTTCTTC. It encodes CAISEGPGLGAYNEQFF.

This clonotype was found many times. The library was built for alpha chains, so this beta chain is an off-target read and its size means little. The V gene is TRBV2, the J gene TRBJ1-1; the D is unclear. Germline-derived CDR1 and CDR2 are SNHLY and FYNNEI. The V end lost 4 bases, the J end lost 7 bases, and 10 bases lay between the germline ends. The CDR3 is 12 residues long. CDR3 DNA sequence: TGTGCCAGCAGTGGGACGGACCTTGAAGCTTTCTTT. This gives the protein CASSGTDLEAFF.

Ten or more counts support this clonotype. This beta chain is a stray read from a library made for alpha chains; its abundance is not meaningful. V usage is TRBV2 and J usage is TRBJ2-4; 8 nucleotides line up with TRBD1. There are 15 residues in the CDR3. The germline CDR1 and CDR2 sequences are SNHLY and FYNNEI. The junction had 6 bases not matched to a gene; V was cut back by 0 bases and J by 8 bases. CDR3 loop: CASSEARTGLDIQYF. CDR3 bases: TGTGCCAGCAGTGAAGCTCGGACAGGGTTGGACATTCAGTACTTC.

This clonotype showed up many times. This beta chain turned up in a library designed for alpha chains; as an off-target read, its abundance says little. V and J are TRBV7-9 and TRBJ1-2; D is undetermined. V lost 0 bases, J lost 4 bases, and 30 bases lay in between. Germline-derived CDR1 and CDR2 are SEHNR and FQNEAQ (reference sequence). The CDR3 sequence is 21 residues long. CDR3 bases: TGTGCCAGCAGCTTAGCGCTATATCGCCAGCTCGGCTCAACTCTTTCCTATGGCTACACCTTC. Its protein is CASSLALYRQLGSTLSYGYTF. The complete variable domain, with remaining parts taken from reference TRBV7-9 and TRBJ1-2, reads DTGVSQNPRHKITKRGQNVTFRCDPISEHNRLYWYRQTLGQGPEFLTYFQNEAQLEKSRLLSDRFSAERPKGSFSTLEIQRTEQGDSAMYLCASSLALYRQLGSTLSYGYTFGSGTRLTVV.

Relative to its sample, this clonotype is medium-sized. This beta chain represents an off-target read in a library built for alpha chains; its size is of limited meaning. Here the CDR3 reads CSARWLAGFRDTQYF. CDR3 nucleotide sequence: TGCAGTGCTAGATGGCTAGCGGGTTTCAGGGATACGCAGTATTTT. The genes are TRBV20-1 and TRBJ2-3; 8 bases map to TRBD2. This CDR3 contains 15 residues. From germline, CDR1 is DFQATT and CDR2 SNEGSKA (reference sequence). V dropped 2 bases and J dropped 6; count of bases not matched to a gene: 10.

Ten or more counts support this clonotype. This beta chain appears as a stray read in a library generated for alpha chains; its size is not informative. CDR3 in DNA: TGTGCCAGCAGGCAGGGTTCTGGAAACACCATATATTTT. Translation gives CASRQGSGNTIYF. The chain is built from TRBV27 and TRBJ1-3; the D gene is possibly TRBD1 (5 bases). Deletions cut 6 bases from V and 1 base from J, with 7 bases between. Germline loops: CDR1 MNHEY, CDR2 SMNVEV (reference sequence). CDR3 length: 13 residues.

At least ten counts were recorded for this clonotype. The library was built for alpha chains, so this beta chain is an off-target read and its size means little. V usage is TRBV12-3 or TRBV12-4 and J usage is TRBJ1-2; a weak D match, TRBD1 (5 bases). V was shortened by 4 bases and J by 10 bases, with 13 bases between the two germline ends. The CDR3 consists of 12 residues. The CDR3 nucleotides are TGTGCCAGCAGTTCCCTTAGCAGGGACTACACCTTC. This codes for CASSSLSRDYTF.